These 9 T cell receptor beta chains came from one sample sequenced in a study of PD-1 blockade in mismatch repair-deficient tumors. Using immunoSEQ multiplex PCR, the repertoire was profiled, and TCRdb retains in-frame clones only, with some absent. Among around 25,000 clones listed, 83% were seen once. The specimen was peripheral blood, collected 12 weeks after starting pembrolizumab. These receptors were collected from an adult with mismatch repair-deficient cancer.

J is TRBJ2-5 and V is TRBV7-3; D remains ambiguous. CDR1 and CDR2 (germline): SGHTA, FQGTGA. The ends were cut back, 2 bases at V and 5 bases at J, with 12 bases in the middle. The length of the CDR3 is 14 residues. The CDR3 loop is CASSLSSSSETQYF. In DNA, the CDR3 is TGTGCCAGCAGCTTATCTAGTTCGAGTGAGACCCAGTACTTC.

This chain uses TRBV28 with TRBJ1-1; D is perhaps TRBD1 (6 bases). The germline CDR1 and CDR2 sequences are MDHEN and SYDVKM. V was trimmed by 5 bases and J by 3 bases, leaving 7 bases between them. This CDR3 has 12 amino acids. CDR3 protein: CASSTGHTEAFF. Written as DNA, the CDR3 is TGTGCCAGCAGTACAGGGCACACTGAAGCTTTCTTT.

The rearrangement links TRBV11-2 to TRBJ2-7; D ambiguous. The CDR3 contains 15 residues. V was pared by 5 bases and J by 2 bases, with 16 bases between. Germline assignment: CDR1 SGHAT and CDR2 FQNNGV. This CDR3 is CASSVGSGWAYEQYF. Here the CDR3 DNA reads TGTGCCAGCAGCGTGGGGTCCGGGTGGGCCTACGAGCAGTACTTC.

The chain combines TRBV7-9 with TRBJ1-2, with 9 bases aligning to TRBD1. Looked up from germline, CDR1 is SEHNR and CDR2 is FQNEAQ (reference sequence). Trimming took 6 bases from V and 5 from J; bases not matched to a gene: 7. The CDR3 totals 14 residues. CDR3 bases: TGTGCCAGCAGTCTACCGGGACAGGGTTATGGCTACACCTTC. This codes for CASSLPGQGYGYTF. Filled out from reference TRBV7-9 and TRBJ1-2, the complete variable domain reads DTGVSQNPRHKITKRGQNVTFRCDPISEHNRLYWYRQTLGQGPEFLTYFQNEAQLEKSRLLSDRFSAERPKGSFSTLEIQRTEQGDSAMYLCASSLPGQGYGYTFGSGTRLTVV.

The chain couples TRBV11-2 to TRBJ1-3; D not resolved. Germline-derived CDR1 and CDR2 are SGHAT and FQNNGV. V lost 2 bases to trimming and J lost 0 bases, with 14 bases between them. This CDR3 has 17 residues. CDR3 in amino acids: CASSLSPRTGSGNTIYF. The DNA of the CDR3 is TGTGCCAGCAGCTTAAGTCCGAGGACGGGCTCTGGAAACACCATATATTTT.

The V call is TRBV14, the J call TRBJ2-7; D perhaps matches TRBD2 (5 bases). This CDR3 contains 11 residues. CDR1 and CDR2 (germline): SGHDN, FVKESK. Between the trimmed V and J ends, which lost 3 bases and 8 bases, there was a span of 8 bases. This CDR3 is CASSHRGQQYF. In DNA form, the CDR3 reads TGTGCCAGCAGCCACCGAGGGCAGCAGTACTTC.

The CDR3 sequence: CASTPRVRYEQYF. The CDR3 bases are TGTGCCAGCACGCCCAGGGTGAGATACGAGCAGTACTTC. This chain joins TRBV21-1 and TRBJ2-7; TRBD1, the D gene given by the table, was not confirmed from the DNA. TRBV21-1 is flagged as a pseudogene. This CDR3 spans 13 amino acids.

The chain employs TRBV4-1 and TRBJ1-1; tentatively, D is TRBD1 (5 bases). Germline V lookup: CDR1 MGHRA, CDR2 YSYEKL. The CDR3 length is 14 residues. V gave up 6 bases and J gave up 0 bases, with 11 bases separating them. The CDR3 protein is CASSPQGLNTEAFF. Written as DNA, the CDR3 is TGCGCCAGCAGTCCCCAGGGACTGAACACTGAAGCTTTCTTT.

This clone was seen a few times. The V call is TRBV4-2, the J call TRBJ1-5; D might be TRBD1 (5 bases). Germline V gene lookup returns CDR1 LGHNA and CDR2 YNFKEQ. V lost 5 bases, J lost 3 bases, and 8 bases lay in between. The CDR3 is 13 residues long. DNA for the CDR3: TGTGCCAGCAGCTTCGGACACAATCAGCCCCAGCATTTT. It yields the protein CASSFGHNQPQHF.